This passage covers 20 T cell receptor beta chains from one sample sequenced in a study of T cells in Graves' hyperthyroidism and ophthalmopathy. RNA transcripts provided the source from which TCR beta CDR3 regions were amplified. The HTBI primer set served for first-round RT-PCR of the TCR CDR3. One entry per CDR3 protein, called by TCRdb with MiXCR from the multiplex PCR reads. The sample lists about 410,000 distinct CDR3 sequences, around 15% seen once, with around 14% in the top ten. The specimen was blood. These receptors were obtained from a man between 18 and 29 years old with Graves' ophthalmopathy.

This clonotype was seen many times. The V gene is TRBV20-1, the J gene TRBJ2-7, with D hard to call. V was cut by 3 bases and J by 1 base, with 10 bases left in between. CDR1 and CDR2 from the germline V gene are DFQATT and SNEGSKA (reference sequence). This CDR3 is 13 amino acids long. DNA of the CDR3: TGCAGTGCTAGGTCGGCAATATCCTACGAGCAGTACTTC. Its translation is CSARSAISYEQYF.

The chain recombines TRBV13 with TRBJ2-1; TRBD1 matches at 11 bases. The CDR3 runs to 15 residues. Germline CDR1 and CDR2: PRHDT and FYEKMQ (reference sequence). The trim removed 1 base at V and 5 bases at J, leaving 1 base unmatched. CDR3 residues: CASSLEGQGDNEQFF. CDR3 DNA sequence: TGTGCCAGCAGCTTAGAGGGACAGGGGGACAATGAGCAGTTCTTC.

This clonotype was counted ten times or more. The chain is built from TRBV20-1 and TRBJ2-1; D may be TRBD2 (5 bases). The CDR3 runs 16 residues. Germline CDR1 reads DFQATT; CDR2 reads SNEGSKA (reference sequence). Trimming took 6 bases from V and 0 from J, leaving 18 bases between them. CDR3 bases: TGCAGTGCCAACGAGGAAATAGCGTACTCCTACAATGAGCAGTTCTTC. Encoded protein: CSANEEIAYSYNEQFF.

This clonotype was counted many times. The chain links TRBV6-6 to TRBJ2-7; D remains ambiguous. V was cut by 0 bases and J by 0 bases, with 6 bases left in between. CDR3 length: 14 amino acids. CDR1 is MNHNY, CDR2 SVGAGI, per germline (reference sequence). The DNA for the CDR3 is TGTGCCAGCAGTTACTCGGCGGCCTCCTACGAGCAGTACTTC. This gives the protein CASSYSAASYEQYF.

This clonotype showed up many times. This chain links TRBV2 with TRBJ1-5; weak D call: TRBD1 (5 bases). The germline CDR1 and CDR2 sequences are SNHLY and FYNNEI. CDR3 size: 13 residues. The V end was cut by 4 bases, the J end by 8 bases, with 12 bases between. The CDR3 spells CASSVGGLKPQHF. The CDR3 coding sequence is TGTGCCAGCAGTGTTGGGGGGTTGAAGCCCCAGCATTTT. Full variable domain (outside the CDR3, taken from reference TRBV2 and TRBJ1-5): EPEVTQTPSHQVTQMGQEVILRCVPISNHLYFYWYRQILGQKVEFLVSFYNNEISEKSEIFDDQFSVERPDGSNFTLKIRSTKLEDSAMYFCASSVGGLKPQHFGDGTRLSIL.

At least ten counts were recorded for this clonotype. The chain uses TRBV2 and TRBJ2-3; D might be TRBD2 (5 bases). The CDR3 covers 14 residues. In germline, CDR1 is SNHLY, CDR2 FYNNEI. V was pared by 8 bases and J by 2 bases, with 14 bases between. CDR3 residues: CASYREFPTDTQYF. The CDR3 DNA reads as TGTGCCAGCTATCGGGAATTTCCCACAGATACGCAGTATTTT.

This clonotype was recorded many times. The chain carries TRBV12-3 or TRBV12-4 and TRBJ2-3; D unresolved. V shed 1 base and J shed 2 bases, with 10 bases lying between them. CDR3 length equals 15 residues. Here the CDR3 DNA reads TGTGCCAGCAGTTTAGGGGTCCCCCCCACAGATACGCAGTATTTT. It is translated as CASSLGVPPTDTQYF.

J is TRBJ2-1 and V is TRBV11-2; TRBD2 matches 13 bases. Trimming at V came to 5 bases and at J to 10 bases, leaving 8 bases not matched to a gene. The CDR3 has 15 amino acids. Germline CDR1 reads SGHAT; CDR2 reads FQNNGV. In DNA, the CDR3 is TGTGCCAGCAGCCCAGGACTAGCGGGAGTTGAGGAGCAGTTCTTC. Translating gives CASSPGLAGVEEQFF. The full variable domain, with the rest looked up from reference TRBV11-2 and TRBJ2-1, is EAGVAQSPRYKIIEKRQSVAFWCNPISGHATLYWYQQILGQGPKLLIQFQNNGVVDDSQLPKDRFSAERLKGVDSTLKIQPAKLEDSAVYLCASSPGLAGVEEQFFGPGTRLTVL.

This clonotype was found many times. The chain carries TRBV5-1 and TRBJ2-2; TRBD1 is a possible D gene (7 bases). The V gene lost 0 bases and the J gene lost 0 bases, with 12 bases spanning the gap. The germline CDR1 and CDR2 sequences are SGHRS and YFSETQ. The CDR3 is 17 residues long. The CDR3 reads CASSLAGGQTNTGELFF. The DNA of the CDR3 is TGCGCCAGCAGCTTGGCCGGGGGACAGACGAACACCGGGGAGCTGTTTTTT.

This clonotype was detected many times. The genes are TRBV11-2 and TRBJ1-1; D unresolved. CDR1 is SGHAT, CDR2 FQNNGV, per germline. Between the trimmed V and J ends, which lost 2 bases and 0 bases, there was a span of 4 bases. The CDR3 covers 13 residues. Here the CDR3 reads CASSLQLNTEAFF. The DNA for the CDR3 is TGTGCCAGCAGCTTACAGCTGAACACTGAAGCTTTCTTT.

In its sample, this clonotype was seen many times. The V and J genes are TRBV3-1 and TRBJ2-1; 9 bases map to TRBD1. The germline V gene encodes CDR1 LGHDT and CDR2 YNNKEL (reference sequence). The CDR3 is 15 amino acids. J was trimmed by 3 bases and V by 6 bases; bases with no gene match: 6. The CDR3 DNA follows: TGTGCCAGCAGTCGCCCGGGACAGGGCTACAATGAGCAGTTCTTC. Protein: CASSRPGQGYNEQFF.

This clonotype was detected a few times. J is TRBJ1-2 and V is TRBV7-2; 7 nucleotides agree with TRBD1. In germline, CDR1 is SGHTA, CDR2 FQGNSA. The CDR3 has 13 amino acids. Trimming took 5 bases from V and 8 from J; bases not matched to a gene: 8. The CDR3 spells CASSPDRVKGYTF. Written as DNA, the CDR3 is TGTGCCAGCAGCCCAGACAGGGTTAAAGGCTACACCTTC.

This clonotype was found once. The chain couples TRBV30 to TRBJ1-5; 7 bases line up with TRBD1. With 1 base clipped from V and 6 bases from J, the junction kept 9 bases outside the gene matches. This CDR3 spans 15 amino acids. Germline lookup yields CDR1 GTSNPN and CDR2 SVGIG (reference sequence). CDR3: CAWSAGRGFSQPQHF. The DNA for the CDR3 is TGTGCCTGGAGTGCAGGCAGGGGGTTTTCTCAGCCCCAGCATTTT.

At least ten counts were recorded for this clonotype. The gene calls are TRBV6-1 and TRBJ2-5; TRBD1 might be the D (5 bases). Germline loops: CDR1 MNHNS, CDR2 SASEGT. V was trimmed by 8 bases and J by 2 bases, leaving 9 bases between them. CDR3 length: 12 residues. The CDR3 loop is CASGAQQETQYF. CDR3 DNA: TGTGCCAGCGGGGCCCAGCAAGAGACCCAGTACTTC.

This clonotype was recorded many times. This rearrangement joins TRBV20-1 to TRBJ2-1; 12 nucleotides align to TRBD2. Germline CDR1 is DFQATT and CDR2 is SNEGSKA (reference sequence). V dropped 6 bases and J dropped 8; count of bases not matched to a gene: 5. CDR3 length: 13 residues. The CDR3 here is CSARLAGVDEQFF. The CDR3 region has the DNA TGCAGTGCCAGACTAGCGGGAGTTGATGAGCAGTTCTTC.

This clonotype was counted at least ten times. The chain is built from TRBV6-1 and TRBJ2-3; TRBD2 might be the D (6 bases). This CDR3 comprises 13 residues. Germline-derived CDR1 and CDR2 are MNHNS and SASEGT. V gave up 11 bases and J gave up 4 bases, with 16 bases separating them. The CDR3 sequence: CAGISREADTQYF. CDR3 DNA sequence: TGTGCCGGCATTTCCAGGGAGGCAGATACGCAGTATTTT.

This clonotype was seen at least ten times. The V gene is TRBV10-3, the J gene TRBJ1-2; 7 positions match TRBD1. V lost 6 bases and J lost 6; bases outside the gene matches: 7. The CDR3 is 13 residues long. Germline V gene lookup returns CDR1 ENHRY and CDR2 SYGVKD. This chain's CDR3 is CAIRESTGDGYTF. CDR3 bases: TGTGCCATCAGAGAAAGTACAGGGGATGGCTACACCTTC.

In its sample, this clonotype was seen a few times. J is TRBJ2-3 and V is TRBV6-5; TRBD2 matches at 9 bases. Trimming took 1 base from V and 2 from J; bases not matched to a gene: 7. The CDR3 runs to 17 residues. Germline V gene lookup returns CDR1 MNHEY and CDR2 SVGAGI. The CDR3 region has the DNA TGTGCCAGCAGTTACTTACCTAGCGGGGAGCTCACAGATACGCAGTATTTT. This encodes CASSYLPSGELTDTQYF.

A few counts support this clonotype. V is TRBV6-1 and J is TRBJ1-1; D is unclear. The germline V gene encodes CDR1 MNHNS and CDR2 SASEGT. This CDR3 has 15 residues. The V and J ends lost 6 bases and 8 bases respectively, with 22 bases between them. Here the CDR3 DNA reads TGTGCCAGCAGCCCAGATACCTTGACCGGGCCCGAAGCTTTCTTT. Translation gives CASSPDTLTGPEAFF.

Many counts were recorded for this clonotype. V gene TRBV20-1 combines with J gene TRBJ1-1; D is ambiguous. Germline V lookup: CDR1 DFQATT, CDR2 SNEGSKA (reference sequence). This CDR3 is 14 amino acids long. V lost 5 bases to trimming and J lost 1 base, with 14 bases between them. DNA of the CDR3: TGCAGTGCTCACATACTCGACAAGAACACTGAAGCTTTCTTT. This encodes CSAHILDKNTEAFF.